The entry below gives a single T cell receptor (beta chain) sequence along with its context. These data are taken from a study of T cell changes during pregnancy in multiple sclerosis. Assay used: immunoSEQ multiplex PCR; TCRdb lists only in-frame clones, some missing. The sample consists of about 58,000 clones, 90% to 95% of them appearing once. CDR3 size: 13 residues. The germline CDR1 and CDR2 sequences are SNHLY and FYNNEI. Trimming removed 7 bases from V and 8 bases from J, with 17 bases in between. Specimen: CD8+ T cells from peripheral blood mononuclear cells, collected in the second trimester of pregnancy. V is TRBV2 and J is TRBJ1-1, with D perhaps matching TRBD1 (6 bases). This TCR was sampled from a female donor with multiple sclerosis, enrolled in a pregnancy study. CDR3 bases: TGTGCCAGCATTGACAGGCGAACTTCCGAAGCTTTCTTT. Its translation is CASIDRRTSEAFF.